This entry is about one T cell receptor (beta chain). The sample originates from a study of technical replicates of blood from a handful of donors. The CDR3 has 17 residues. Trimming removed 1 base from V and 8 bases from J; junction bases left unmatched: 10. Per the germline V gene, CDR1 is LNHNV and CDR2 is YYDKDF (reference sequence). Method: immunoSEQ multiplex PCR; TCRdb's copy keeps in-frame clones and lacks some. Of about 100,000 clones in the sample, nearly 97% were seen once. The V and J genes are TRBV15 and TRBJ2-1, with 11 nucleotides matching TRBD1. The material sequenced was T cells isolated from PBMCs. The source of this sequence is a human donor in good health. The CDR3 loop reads CATSRVPGQGGYDEQFF. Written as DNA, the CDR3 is TGTGCCACCAGCAGAGTACCGGGACAGGGGGGATACGATGAGCAGTTCTTC. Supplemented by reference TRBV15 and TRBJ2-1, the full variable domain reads DAMVIQNPRYQVTQFGKPVTLSCSQTLNHNVMYWYQQKSSQAPKLLFHYYDKDFNNEADTPDNFQSRRPNTSFCFLDIRSPGLGDTAMYLCATSRVPGQGGYDEQFFGPGTRLTVL.